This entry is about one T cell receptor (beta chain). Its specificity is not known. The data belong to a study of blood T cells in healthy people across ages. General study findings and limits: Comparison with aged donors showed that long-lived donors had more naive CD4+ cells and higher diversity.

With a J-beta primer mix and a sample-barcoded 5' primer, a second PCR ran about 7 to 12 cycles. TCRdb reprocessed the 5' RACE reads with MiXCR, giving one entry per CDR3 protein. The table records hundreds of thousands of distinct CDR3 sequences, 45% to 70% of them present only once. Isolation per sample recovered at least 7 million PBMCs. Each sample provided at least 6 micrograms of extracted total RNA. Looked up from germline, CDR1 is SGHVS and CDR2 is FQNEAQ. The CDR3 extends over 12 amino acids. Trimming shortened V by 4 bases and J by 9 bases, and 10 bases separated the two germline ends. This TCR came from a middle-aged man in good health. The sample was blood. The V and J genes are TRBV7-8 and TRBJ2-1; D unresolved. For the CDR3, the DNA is TGTGCCAGCAGCTCCCGTTCGCTTGAGCAGTTCTTC. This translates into CASSSRSLEQFF.